The clone carrying this TCR beta chain was detected ten times or more. The sample is drawn from a study of T cells after yellow fever vaccination. TCRdb re-called the 5' RACE reads with MiXCR, one entry per CDR3 protein. The table has about 30,000 distinct CDR3 sequences, under 4.5% seen once; the top ten hold under 55%. Germline CDR1 and CDR2: GTSNPN and SVGIG (reference sequence). The V end was cut by 7 bases, the J end by 6 bases, with 16 bases between. The length of the CDR3 is 14 residues. This TCR came from a man younger than 45 who received the YFV17D yellow fever vaccine. The specimen was CD8+ T cells sorted from PBMCs, collected 5 days after the yellow fever booster vaccination. The chain uses TRBV30 and TRBJ1-6, with D uncertain. This CDR3 is CASAYTGFNSPLHF. In DNA form, the CDR3 reads TGTGCCTCAGCATACACGGGTTTTAATTCACCCCTCCACTTT.